These T cell receptor beta chains were read from a single sample in a study of shared clonotypes between healthy human individuals. Sequencing was performed with immunoSEQ multiplex PCR; in TCRdb, only in-frame clones are kept and a portion is missing. Of about half a million clones in the sample, 81% were seen once. What was sequenced was PBMCs. The receptors shown here come from a woman in her thirties or forties in good health. Some clones in this sample may be carry-over from other donors' samples. Both conserved end residues are part of each CDR3. The D gene is left open where the match is weak. Clone size is not always given. Where it is, it says once, few, many or a class for expanded clones.

J gene: TRBJ2-1; clone size: NA; D gene: TRBD2; V gene: TRBV5-1; CDR3 DNA: TGCGCCAGCAGCTTGGGAGGGCTAGCGGGTCACAATGAGCAGTTCTTC; CDR3 protein: CASSLGGLAGHNEQFF
J gene: TRBJ2-1; clone size: NA; D gene: TRBD2; V gene: TRBV6-6; CDR3 DNA: TGTGCCAGCAGTCCCCCGGGACTAGCTGGGCGTGCGTTCTTC; CDR3 protein: CASSPPGLAGRAFF
J gene: TRBJ1-2; clone size: once; D gene: NA; V gene: TRBV28; CDR3 DNA: TGTGCCAGCAGCCGAGGGAGGTATGGCTACACCTTC; CDR3 protein: CASSRGRYGYTF
J gene: TRBJ2-6; clone size: NA; D gene: NA; V gene: TRBV9; CDR3 DNA: TGTGCCAGCAGCGTAGATCTTGGGGCCAACGTCCTGACTTTC; CDR3 protein: CASSVDLGANVLTF
J gene: TRBJ2-1; clone size: NA; D gene: TRBD2; V gene: TRBV4-1; CDR3 DNA: TGCGCCAGCAGCCCTAGACTAGCGGGATACTACAATGAGCAGTTCTTC; CDR3 protein: CASSPRLAGYYNEQFF
J gene: TRBJ1-2; clone size: once; D gene: NA; V gene: TRBV28; CDR3 DNA: TGTGCCAGCAGTTTCACTAGGGTGGGGACTTATGGCTACACCTTC; CDR3 protein: CASSFTRVGTYGYTF
J gene: TRBJ2-7; clone size: NA; D gene: NA; V gene: TRBV4-2; CDR3 DNA: TGTGCCAGCAGCTTAGGGCCGGGCTACGAGCAGTACTTC; CDR3 protein: CASSLGPGYEQYF
J gene: TRBJ2-3; clone size: NA; D gene: NA; V gene: TRBV11-2; CDR3 DNA: TGTGCCAGCAGCCAGGCCACAGATACGCAGTATTTT; CDR3 protein: CASSQATDTQYF
J gene: TRBJ2-2; clone size: NA; D gene: TRBD2; V gene: TRBV7-2; CDR3 DNA: TGTGCCAGCAGCCTGACACCGCGGGAGACCGGGGAGCTGTTTTTT; CDR3 protein: CASSLTPRETGELFF
J gene: TRBJ2-1; clone size: NA; D gene: NA; V gene: TRBV7-3; CDR3 DNA: TGTGCCAGCAGCTTAACGTGGGATGATGAGCAGTTCTTC; CDR3 protein: CASSLTWDDEQFF
J gene: TRBJ1-3; clone size: NA; D gene: TRBD1; V gene: TRBV4-2; CDR3 DNA: TGTGCCAGCAGCCACCCGGGACAGGGGGCCGGAAACACCATATATTTT; CDR3 protein: CASSHPGQGAGNTIYF
J gene: TRBJ1-5; clone size: NA; D gene: NA; V gene: TRBV28; CDR3 DNA: TGTGCCACCAAGAGGGCAAATCAGCCCCAGCATTTT; CDR3 protein: CATKRANQPQHF
J gene: TRBJ1-3; clone size: NA; D gene: NA; V gene: TRBV5-6; CDR3 DNA: TGTGCCAGCAGCCTTCTGACAGCTTACGGAAACACCATATATTTT; CDR3 protein: CASSLLTAYGNTIYF
J gene: TRBJ1-5; clone size: NA; D gene: NA; V gene: TRBV28; CDR3 DNA: TGTGCCAGCAGCCTTCAGGGTTTGAGCAATCAGCCCCAGCATTTT; CDR3 protein: CASSLQGLSNQPQHF
J gene: TRBJ2-1; clone size: once; D gene: NA; V gene: TRBV6-5; CDR3 DNA: TGTGCCAGCAGTTCAGGAGCCTACAATGAGCAGTTCTTC; CDR3 protein: CASSSGAYNEQFF
J gene: TRBJ1-4; clone size: NA; D gene: NA; V gene: TRBV27; CDR3 DNA: TGTGCCAGCAGTCCAGAGGGTGTGCCTAATGAAAAACTGTTTTTT; CDR3 protein: CASSPEGVPNEKLFF
J gene: TRBJ2-2; clone size: NA; D gene: NA; V gene: TRBV7-3; CDR3 DNA: TGTGCCAGCAGCTTAACCGGGGGTGACAGAACCGGGGAGCTGTTTTTT; CDR3 protein: CASSLTGGDRTGELFF
J gene: TRBJ1-2; clone size: NA; D gene: NA; V gene: TRBV2; CDR3 DNA: TGTGCCAGCAGTGATTCGGCCAACTATGGCTACACCTTC; CDR3 protein: CASSDSANYGYTF
J gene: TRBJ1-4; clone size: NA; D gene: TRBD1; V gene: TRBV9; CDR3 DNA: TGTGCCAGCAGCGCAAGGGGGCTTAATGAAAAACTGTTTTTT; CDR3 protein: CASSARGLNEKLFF
J gene: TRBJ1-5; clone size: NA; D gene: TRBD1; V gene: TRBV28; CDR3 DNA: TGTGCCAGCAGTTTACATGCGACAGGGGGCGGCAATCAGCCCCAGCATTTT; CDR3 protein: CASSLHATGGGNQPQHF
J gene: TRBJ2-7; clone size: NA; D gene: NA; V gene: TRBV7-2; CDR3 DNA: TGTGCCAGCAGCTTAGCGATGACAGGCAAATACGGGCAGTACTTC; CDR3 protein: CASSLAMTGKYGQYF
J gene: TRBJ2-1; clone size: NA; D gene: NA; V gene: TRBV11-2; CDR3 DNA: TGTGCCAGCAGCTTAAGCTCCTACAATGAGCAGTTCTTC; CDR3 protein: CASSLSSYNEQFF
J gene: TRBJ1-2; clone size: few; D gene: NA; V gene: TRBV28; CDR3 DNA: TGTGCCAGCAGTTTCGGGACAAGCCTCAACTATGGCTACACCTTC; CDR3 protein: CASSFGTSLNYGYTF
J gene: TRBJ2-3; clone size: NA; D gene: NA; V gene: TRBV11-3; CDR3 DNA: TGTGCCAGCAGCTTAACAGGCGGAGATACGCAGTATTTT; CDR3 protein: CASSLTGGDTQYF
J gene: TRBJ2-2; clone size: NA; D gene: NA; V gene: TRBV10-3; CDR3 DNA: TGTGCCATCGGCACCGGGACGAACACCGGGGAGCTGTTTTTT; CDR3 protein: CAIGTGTNTGELFF
J gene: TRBJ1-5; clone size: NA; D gene: NA; V gene: TRBV19; CDR3 DNA: TGTGCCAGTAGTATAGGCGGGACATGGGATCAGCCCCAGCATTTT; CDR3 protein: CASSIGGTWDQPQHF
J gene: TRBJ1-1; clone size: once; D gene: TRBD1; V gene: TRBV5-1; CDR3 DNA: TGCGCCAGCAGTTGGGGGACAGGTAACACTGAAGCTTTCTTT; CDR3 protein: CASSWGTGNTEAFF
J gene: TRBJ1-4; clone size: many; D gene: NA; V gene: TRBV2; CDR3 DNA: TGTGCCAGCAGAGCGTCGAGGGGCAGCAGGGAAAAACTGTTTTTT; CDR3 protein: CASRASRGSREKLFF
J gene: TRBJ2-1; clone size: NA; D gene: NA; V gene: TRBV7-9; CDR3 DNA: TGTGCCAGCAGCTTAAATAAGGGCGGGTCCTACAATGAGCAGTTCTTC; CDR3 protein: CASSLNKGGSYNEQFF
J gene: TRBJ1-1; clone size: few; D gene: NA; V gene: TRBV5-6; CDR3 DNA: TGTGCCAGCAGCTTGTTCGCGGCAGGGAACACTGAAGCTTTCTTT; CDR3 protein: CASSLFAAGNTEAFF
J gene: TRBJ2-1; clone size: NA; D gene: TRBD2; V gene: TRBV19; CDR3 DNA: TGTGCCAGTAGTCCCGGTCGGGAGGGCAATGAGCAGTTCTTC; CDR3 protein: CASSPGREGNEQFF
J gene: TRBJ2-3; clone size: NA; D gene: NA; V gene: TRBV28; CDR3 DNA: TGTGCCAGCAGCTTCCTCCCCTTGGTGGGATCAGTCGATACGCAGTATTTT; CDR3 protein: CASSFLPLVGSVDTQYF
J gene: TRBJ2-5; clone size: NA; D gene: NA; V gene: TRBV30; CDR3 DNA: TGTGCCTGGAGTGTCTCCCGGACAGGGAGGGTGGTAGAGACCCAGTACTTC; CDR3 protein: CAWSVSRTGRVVETQYF
J gene: TRBJ2-7; clone size: NA; D gene: NA; V gene: TRBV23-1; CDR3 DNA: TGCGCCAGCAGTCAATCGATTCTTATACCCACAACCGGGGGTTACGAGCAGTACTTC; CDR3 protein: CASSQSILIPTTGGYEQYF
J gene: TRBJ2-3; clone size: NA; D gene: NA; V gene: TRBV27; CDR3 DNA: TGTGCCAGCAGTCCGACTTTCAGGGGCTCTAGCACAGATACGCAGTATTTT; CDR3 protein: CASSPTFRGSSTDTQYF
J gene: TRBJ2-7; clone size: NA; D gene: TRBD2; V gene: TRBV18; CDR3 DNA: TGTGCCAGCTCACGAGCCGGGACTAGCGGGAGGTACGAGCAGTACTTC; CDR3 protein: CASSRAGTSGRYEQYF
J gene: TRBJ2-2; clone size: few; D gene: TRBD2; V gene: TRBV9; CDR3 DNA: TGTGCCAGCAGCGTAGGGGCGGGAGGTACCGGGGAGCTGTTTTTT; CDR3 protein: CASSVGAGGTGELFF
J gene: TRBJ2-2; clone size: NA; D gene: TRBD2; V gene: TRBV6-1; CDR3 DNA: TGTGCCAGCAGTGAACGCTCTAGCGGGAGGAGCGGGGAGCTGTTTTTT; CDR3 protein: CASSERSSGRSGELFF
J gene: TRBJ2-7; clone size: NA; D gene: TRBD2; V gene: TRBV2; CDR3 DNA: TGTGCCAGCTGGAAAGGGACTAGCGGGGGCTACGAGCAGTACTTC; CDR3 protein: CASWKGTSGGYEQYF
J gene: TRBJ1-1; clone size: NA; D gene: TRBD1; V gene: TRBV29-1; CDR3 DNA: TGCAGCGTTCTGGACAGGGGAAGTTTCACTGAAGCTTTCTTT; CDR3 protein: CSVLDRGSFTEAFF
J gene: TRBJ2-5; clone size: NA; D gene: TRBD2; V gene: TRBV11-2; CDR3 DNA: TGTGCCAGCAGCTTAGTTGGGCGGGAGGGCCTTGGGACCCAGTACTTC; CDR3 protein: CASSLVGREGLGTQYF
J gene: TRBJ2-2; clone size: NA; D gene: TRBD1; V gene: TRBV7-3; CDR3 DNA: TGTGCCAGCAGCCCGGGACAGACAGGCACCGGGGAGCTGTTTTTT; CDR3 protein: CASSPGQTGTGELFF
J gene: TRBJ2-2; clone size: NA; D gene: NA; V gene: TRBV30; CDR3 DNA: TGTGCCTGGAGTGTGGTCGGCGCCGGGGAGCTGTTTTTT; CDR3 protein: CAWSVVGAGELFF
J gene: TRBJ1-2; clone size: NA; D gene: NA; V gene: TRBV29-1; CDR3 DNA: TGCAGCGTTGTTCTGGGCCGGGGCTACACCTTC; CDR3 protein: CSVVLGRGYTF
J gene: TRBJ1-3; clone size: NA; D gene: NA; V gene: TRBV30; CDR3 DNA: TGTGCCTGGAGCGGGGGGTCTTCTGGAAACACCATATATTTT; CDR3 protein: CAWSGGSSGNTIYF
J gene: TRBJ2-2; clone size: NA; D gene: TRBD2; V gene: TRBV11-2; CDR3 DNA: TGTGCCAGCAGCTTAGGGTCCCGGGAGGGCAACACCGGGGAGCTGTTTTTT; CDR3 protein: CASSLGSREGNTGELFF
J gene: TRBJ1-1; clone size: NA; D gene: NA; V gene: TRBV7-9; CDR3 DNA: TGTGCCAGCAGTTGGGGCGGGGCGAACACTGAAGCTTTCTTT; CDR3 protein: CASSWGGANTEAFF
J gene: TRBJ2-5; clone size: NA; D gene: NA; V gene: TRBV7-6; CDR3 DNA: TGTGCCAGCAGCTTAAAGGCAGGACAAGAGACCCAGTACTTC; CDR3 protein: CASSLKAGQETQYF
J gene: TRBJ1-3; clone size: once; D gene: NA; V gene: TRBV29-1; CDR3 DNA: TGCAGCGCCGGTTCTGGAAACACCATATATTTT; CDR3 protein: CSAGSGNTIYF
J gene: TRBJ2-3; clone size: NA; D gene: TRBD2; V gene: TRBV10-1; CDR3 DNA: TGCGCCCCCCGGGGACTAGGGGGAGATACGCAGTATTTT; CDR3 protein: CAPRGLGGDTQYF
J gene: TRBJ2-7; clone size: NA; D gene: NA; V gene: TRBV2; CDR3 DNA: TGTGCCAGCAGCGCCTATGGACAGCTATACGAGCAGTACTTC; CDR3 protein: CASSAYGQLYEQYF
J gene: TRBJ1-2; clone size: NA; D gene: NA; V gene: TRBV7-2; CDR3 DNA: TGTGCCAGCAGCCTAGGGGCCAACGGCTATGGCTACACCTTC; CDR3 protein: CASSLGANGYGYTF
J gene: TRBJ2-7; clone size: NA; D gene: NA; V gene: TRBV7-2; CDR3 DNA: TGTGCCAGCAGCTTACTTGCCTACGAGCAGTACTTC; CDR3 protein: CASSLLAYEQYF
J gene: TRBJ1-2; clone size: NA; D gene: NA; V gene: TRBV28; CDR3 DNA: TGTGCCAGCAGCCTAGGGTGGGGCTATGGCTACACCTTC; CDR3 protein: CASSLGWGYGYTF